These 27 T cell receptor beta chains originate from one sample sequenced in a study of T cell changes during pregnancy in multiple sclerosis. Produced via immunoSEQ multiplex PCR; TCRdb's table is partial and in-frame only. The sample consists of 30,000 or so clones, about nine tenths of them appearing once. This sample comprised CD8+ T cells from peripheral blood mononuclear cells, obtained before pregnancy. These receptors were collected from a female donor with multiple sclerosis, enrolled in a pregnancy study.

The chain employs TRBV7-2 and TRBJ2-7; 7 bases fit TRBD2. The junction had 7 bases not matched to a gene; V was cut back by 1 base and J by 4 bases. In germline, CDR1 is SGHTA, CDR2 FQGNSA. This CDR3 has 15 amino acids. In DNA form, the CDR3 reads TGTGCCAGCAGCTTAGTACAGCGGGGTTATTACGAGCAGTACTTC. Translating it yields CASSLVQRGYYEQYF.

This clone was picked up a small number of times. A much larger clone sits a single nucleotide away, making a read error possible. This specimen includes other DNA sequences encoding the same CDR3. The V call is TRBV6-1, the J call TRBJ2-1; TRBD2 aligns across 13 bases. The CDR3 consists of 15 residues. After removal of 1 base from V and 6 bases from J, the junction contained 0 bases not matched to a gene. The germline CDR1 and CDR2 sequences are MNHNS and SASEGT. CDR3 residues: CASSEGTSGSNEQFF. CDR3 nucleotide sequence: TGTGCCAGCAGTGAAGGGACTAGCGGGAGCAATGAGCAGTTCTTC.

J is TRBJ2-7 and V is TRBV4-3; the match to TRBD1 covers 8 bases. CDR3 length: 15 amino acids. After removal of 1 base from V and 2 bases from J, the junction contained 4 bases not matched to a gene. The germline CDR1 and CDR2 sequences are LGHNA and YSLEER. The CDR3 DNA reads TGCGCCAGCAGCCAAGGGACAGGGAATACCTACGAGCAGTACTTC. Its protein is CASSQGTGNTYEQYF.

For this clone: Germline and junction disagree at one end, which may indicate a read error. The chain has TRBV29-1 and TRBJ2-7, with TRBD1 matching 9 bases. Germline CDR1 SQVTM, CDR2 ANQGSEA. CDR3 size: 15 residues. The CDR3 loop reads CSVEDGTGNSYEQYF. The CDR3 nucleotides are TGCAGCGTAGAAGATGGGACAGGGAACTCCTACGAGCAGTACTTC.

The chain is built from TRBV10-3 and TRBJ1-2; 8 bases fit TRBD1. The CDR3 sequence is 14 residues long. Unmatched junction bases numbered 5, after V lost 3 bases and J lost 5 bases. Germline CDR1 is ENHRY and CDR2 is SYGVKD. CDR3 bases: TGTGCCATCAGTGAAGGAACAGGGGGGTATGGCTACACCTTC. Its translation: CAISEGTGGYGYTF.

The chain has TRBV19 and TRBJ1-1, with D possibly being TRBD1 (5 bases). V shed 2 bases and J shed 1 base, with 14 bases lying between them. This CDR3 has 16 residues. In germline, CDR1 is LNHDA, CDR2 SQIVND (reference sequence). The CDR3 nucleotides read TGTGCCAGTAGTATATTGGGGGGAACGGGGAACACTGAAGCTTTCTTT. Encoded protein: CASSILGGTGNTEAFF.

V is TRBV6-6 and J is TRBJ2-1; 8 nucleotides agree with TRBD2. CDR3 size: 14 residues. V shed 6 bases and J 9 bases; nucleotides not matched to a gene: 10. Germline assignment: CDR1 MNHNY and CDR2 SVGAGI (reference sequence). CDR3 nucleotides: TGTGCCAGCAGCCACCTTGAGACTAGCGTTGAGCAGTTCTTC. Protein sequence: CASSHLETSVEQFF.

This chain joins TRBV28 and TRBJ2-7; TRBD1 matches at 9 bases. V was pared by 6 bases and J by 5 bases, with 5 bases of the junction left unmatched. Germline CDR1 MDHEN, CDR2 SYDVKM. CDR3 size: 13 residues. The CDR3 DNA reads TGTGCCAGCAGAGACAGGGGGTTCGACGAGCAGTACTTC. This codes for CASRDRGFDEQYF.

The rearrangement links TRBV7-9 to TRBJ2-1; D may be TRBD2 (6 bases). Trimming left V 7 bases short and J 2 bases short, with 18 bases between. CDR3 size: 16 residues. Germline values: CDR1 SEHNR, CDR2 FQNEAQ (reference sequence). CDR3 DNA sequence: TGTGCCAGCACCCCCCACTTGGACTACACCTACAATGAGCAGTTCTTC. This translates into CASTPHLDYTYNEQFF.

The chain links TRBV7-9 to TRBJ2-1; D uncertain. Per the germline V gene, CDR1 is SEHNR and CDR2 is FQNEAQ (reference sequence). The ends were cut back, 7 bases at V and 7 bases at J, with 20 bases in the middle. The CDR3 loop spans 15 amino acids. The CDR3 loop is CASTSDGQAWNEQFF. CDR3 DNA sequence: TGTGCCAGCACTTCCGACGGCCAGGCCTGGAATGAGCAGTTCTTC.

The rearrangement links TRBV2 to TRBJ2-7, with a tentative D call TRBD2 (5 bases). The CDR3 spans 14 residues. V lost 4 bases and J 0 bases, leaving 10 bases between the germline ends. Per germline, CDR1 SNHLY and CDR2 FYNNEI. CDR3 sequence reads: CASSAGSSSYEQYF. The CDR3 DNA reads as TGTGCCAGCAGTGCGGGGTCAAGCTCCTACGAGCAGTACTTC.

The chain combines TRBV7-9 with TRBJ2-5, with D perhaps matching TRBD2 (6 bases). Germline lookup yields CDR1 SEHNR and CDR2 FQNEAQ (reference sequence). This CDR3 contains 14 residues. Trimming removed 5 bases from V and 3 bases from J, with 13 bases in between. The CDR3: CASSPPWREETQYF. CDR3 sequence (DNA): TGTGCCAGCAGCCCCCCGTGGAGGGAAGAGACCCAGTACTTC.

The chain links TRBV6-6 to TRBJ2-1, with D perhaps TRBD1 (6 bases). Trimming shortened V by 5 bases and J by 2 bases, and 13 bases separated the two germline ends. CDR1 is MNHNY, CDR2 SVGAGI, per germline (reference sequence). The length of the CDR3 is 15 residues. The CDR3 here is CASSPGDGTYNEQFF. For the CDR3, the DNA is TGTGCCAGCAGTCCAGGGGATGGCACCTACAATGAGCAGTTCTTC.

V gene TRBV6-6 combines with J gene TRBJ2-1, with 10 bases aligning to TRBD1. CDR1 and CDR2 (germline): MNHNY, SVGAGI (reference sequence). CDR3 size: 13 residues. The V segment lost 8 bases and the J segment 7 bases; nucleotides outside the gene matches: 5. CDR3: CASGGQGWNEQFF. CDR3 coding DNA: TGTGCCAGCGGGGGACAGGGGTGGAATGAGCAGTTCTTC.

J is TRBJ2-2 and V is TRBV10-3; TRBD1 aligns across 9 bases. The CDR3 has 18 amino acids. Germline CDR1 and CDR2: ENHRY and SYGVKD. Losses at the gene ends were 0 bases for V and 3 bases for J; bases not matched to a gene: 8. The CDR3 protein is CAISESRDRVADTGELFF. The CDR3 DNA reads as TGTGCCATCAGTGAGTCGAGGGACAGGGTCGCTGACACCGGGGAGCTGTTTTTT.

CDR3 sequence: CASSVAASSTDTQYF. CDR3 nucleotides: TGTGCCAGCAGTGTGGCGGCCTCTAGCACAGATACGCAGTATTTT. V usage is TRBV25-1 and J usage is TRBJ2-3; D not certain. Trimming shortened V by 4 bases and J by 0 bases, and 11 bases separated the two germline ends. This CDR3 is built from 15 residues. Germline assignment: CDR1 MGHDK and CDR2 SYGVNS.

The V gene is TRBV7-9, the J gene TRBJ2-1; tentatively, D is TRBD1 (6 bases). Germline V CDR1 and CDR2: SEHNR, FQNEAQ (reference sequence). The length of the CDR3 is 15 residues. Between the trimmed V and J ends, which lost 5 bases and 3 bases, there was a span of 14 bases. DNA of the CDR3: TGTGCCAGCAGCCCTCCGGGACAAAGCTACAATGAGCAGTTCTTC. It codes for CASSPPGQSYNEQFF.

The CDR3 nucleotides are TGCGCCAGCAGCCAAGGATCGACAGGGGATCAGCCCCAGCATTTT. This sequence encodes CASSQGSTGDQPQHF. This chain links TRBV4-1 with TRBJ1-5, with 8 bases fitting TRBD1. This CDR3 is built from 15 residues. CDR1 is MGHRA, CDR2 YSYEKL, per germline. The V and J ends lost 1 base and 5 bases, in that order; junction bases with no gene match: 4.

This clone came up a few times. V is TRBV4-2 and J is TRBJ2-7; the D gene is possibly TRBD1 (6 bases). The CDR3 is 14 amino acids. V lost 1 base and J lost 3, with 10 bases in between. Per the germline V gene, CDR1 is LGHNA and CDR2 is YNFKEQ. In nucleotides, the CDR3 is TGTGCCAGCAGCCAAGGAGGGGACAACTACGAGCAGTACTTC. It encodes CASSQGGDNYEQYF.

V gene TRBV13 combines with J gene TRBJ2-7; D is perhaps TRBD2 (5 bases). CDR3 length: 14 amino acids. Germline values: CDR1 PRHDT, CDR2 FYEKMQ (reference sequence). With 5 bases removed from V and 3 bases from J, the gap between germline ends came to 14 bases. Here the CDR3 reads CASSLREGRYEQYF. The CDR3 nucleotides are TGTGCCAGCAGCCTCCGAGAGGGCCGCTACGAGCAGTACTTC.

This chain uses TRBV5-6 with TRBJ2-2; D unresolved. The CDR3 has 12 amino acids. The germline gives CDR1 SGHDT, CDR2 YYEEEE. The V end lost 4 bases, the J end lost 3 bases, and 4 bases lay between the germline ends. The CDR3 region is CASSVYTGELFF. The CDR3 DNA sequence: TGTGCCAGCAGCGTCTACACCGGGGAGCTGTTTTTT. Full variable domain (outside the CDR3, taken from reference TRBV5-6 and TRBJ2-2): DAGVTQSPTHLIKTRGQQVTLRCSPKSGHDTVSWYQQALGQGPQFIFQYYEEEERQRGNFPDRFSGHQFPNYSSELNVNALLLGDSALYLCASSVYTGELFFGEGSRLTVL.

The rearrangement joins TRBV19 to TRBJ1-2; D not certain. The CDR3 length is 12 residues. CDR1 and CDR2 (germline): LNHDA, SQIVND (reference sequence). Trimming stripped 4 bases from V and 4 bases from J, with 7 bases between. CDR3 nucleotide sequence: TGTGCCAGTAGTAGGTGGAGCTATGGCTACACCTTC. It encodes CASSRWSYGYTF.

There are a few counts of this clone. The chain uses TRBV6-5 and TRBJ1-1; D is uncertain. Deletions cut 8 bases from V and 5 bases from J, with 9 bases between. Germline CDR1 is MNHEY and CDR2 is SVGAGI. The length of the CDR3 is 11 residues. This CDR3 is CASSYGTEAFF. The CDR3 DNA is TGTGCCAGCTCCTACGGGACTGAAGCTTTCTTT.

V is TRBV27 and J is TRBJ2-7; 7 bases align to TRBD1. J lost 0 bases, V lost 4 bases, and 12 bases had no gene match. This CDR3 comprises 17 residues. Germline values: CDR1 MNHEY, CDR2 SMNVEV (reference sequence). In DNA, the CDR3 is TGTGCCAGCAGTTCCCGGGACAGCGATTATCTCTCCTACGAGCAGTACTTC. This sequence encodes CASSSRDSDYLSYEQYF.

This clone was seen only once. This chain uses TRBV27 with TRBJ2-1; 13 nucleotides line up with TRBD2. The CDR3 extends over 18 amino acids. The ends lost 4 bases at V and 0 bases at J; junction bases unmatched: 6. The germline V gene encodes CDR1 MNHEY and CDR2 SMNVEV (reference sequence). The CDR3 loop is CASSSKLAGGPSYNEQFF. The CDR3 nucleotides are TGTGCCAGCAGTTCCAAACTAGCGGGAGGGCCCTCCTACAATGAGCAGTTCTTC.

The chain recombines TRBV27 with TRBJ2-7, with 7 bases matching TRBD1. The CDR3 contains 15 residues. The junction had 11 bases not matched to a gene; V was cut back by 6 bases and J by 3 bases. Germline V lookup: CDR1 MNHEY, CDR2 SMNVEV (reference sequence). The CDR3 sequence: CASRSDRVGLYEQYF. The CDR3 DNA sequence: TGTGCCAGCAGGAGTGACAGGGTCGGTCTCTACGAGCAGTACTTC.

The sample holds one count of this clone. This sequence joins TRBV4-3 and TRBJ2-3; the D gene is possibly TRBD1 (5 bases). The length of the CDR3 is 15 residues. Trimming cost V 4 bases and J 2 bases, with 13 bases left between them. Per the germline V gene, CDR1 is LGHNA and CDR2 is YSLEER. CDR3 sequence reads: CASSPTADNTDTQYF. The CDR3 DNA is TGCGCCAGCAGCCCCACGGCGGACAACACAGATACGCAGTATTTT.